This passage covers 22 T cell receptor beta chains from one sample sequenced in a study of blood T cell repertoires in COVID-19. TCRdb's table, derived via immunoSEQ multiplex PCR, lists solely in-frame clones and lacks some. Here the sample spans fewer than 600,000 clones, roughly nine tenths being singletons. The specimen was peripheral blood. These receptors came from a man between 18 and 35 years old with COVID-19, enrolled during active disease.

The gene calls are TRBV5-1 and TRBJ1-4; D is unresolved. The CDR3 contains 14 residues. The ends were cut back, 4 bases at V and 2 bases at J, with 9 bases in the middle. From germline, CDR1 is SGHRS and CDR2 YFSETQ. DNA for the CDR3: TGCGCCAGCAGCCCGACTGTTACTAATGAAAAACTGTTTTTT. Amino acid sequence: CASSPTVTNEKLFF.

The rearrangement joins TRBV4-1 to TRBJ2-3; 7 bases align to TRBD2. Trimming at V came to 4 bases and at J to 6 bases, leaving 10 bases not matched to a gene. The CDR3 totals 15 residues. CDR1 and CDR2 from the germline V gene are MGHRA and YSYEKL. Here the CDR3 DNA reads TGCGCCAGCAGCCGGAACCCAACTAGCGCCGATACGCAGTATTTT. This sequence encodes CASSRNPTSADTQYF.

The rearrangement links TRBV25-1 to TRBJ2-6; D is unresolved. The CDR3 has 16 residues. CDR1 and CDR2 (germline): MGHDK, SYGVNS. With 0 bases removed from V and 0 bases from J, the gap between germline ends came to 6 bases. The chain's CDR3 is CASSEYQASGANVLTF. In DNA form, the CDR3 reads TGTGCCAGCAGTGAATATCAGGCCTCTGGGGCCAACGTCCTGACTTTC.

The V gene is TRBV7-2, the J gene TRBJ2-3; 9 bases fit TRBD1. The CDR3 runs 15 residues. The germline V gene encodes CDR1 SGHTA and CDR2 FQGNSA. Unmatched junction bases numbered 7, after V lost 0 bases and J lost 9 bases. Here the CDR3 DNA reads TGTGCCAGCAGCTTAGCCGGGACAGGGATCCAGACGCAGTATTTT. Its protein product is CASSLAGTGIQTQYF.

This chain connects TRBV7-9 to TRBJ2-7; the match to TRBD2 covers 12 bases. The CDR3 is 14 residues long. Germline V gene lookup returns CDR1 SEHNR and CDR2 FQNEAQ (reference sequence). The J segment lost 4 bases and the V segment lost 4 bases, leaving 2 bases of the junction unmatched. CDR3 sequence reads: CASSYGTSGYEQYF. The CDR3 DNA sequence: TGTGCCAGCAGCTACGGGACTAGCGGGTACGAGCAGTACTTC.

The rearrangement links TRBV19 to TRBJ2-7, with TRBD2 matching over 8 bases. CDR3 length: 15 residues. Trimming at V came to 5 bases and at J to 4 bases, leaving 10 bases not matched to a gene. CDR1 is LNHDA, CDR2 SQIVND, per germline (reference sequence). CDR3 in amino acids: CASSSSTSGRYEQYF. DNA for the CDR3: TGTGCCAGTAGTTCCTCTACTAGCGGACGGTACGAGCAGTACTTC.

The gene calls are TRBV19 and TRBJ1-5; D remains unclear. The CDR3 totals 14 residues. Germline V CDR1 and CDR2: LNHDA, SQIVND (reference sequence). Trimming cost V 4 bases and J 3 bases, with 10 bases left between them. Written as DNA, the CDR3 is TGTGCCAGTAGTACCCGAGACACCAATCAGCCCCAGCATTTT. It translates to CASSTRDTNQPQHF.

Remarks on this clone: Different DNA sequences within this sample yield the same CDR3. This rearrangement joins TRBV19 to TRBJ2-7; TRBD1 aligns across 7 bases. This CDR3 comprises 14 residues. Looked up from germline, CDR1 is LNHDA and CDR2 is SQIVND (reference sequence). Losses at the gene ends were 4 bases for V and 2 bases for J; bases not matched to a gene: 5. CDR3 in DNA: TGTGCCAGTAGTACTCCGGGACAGACCTACGAGCAGTACTTC. It codes for CASSTPGQTYEQYF.

The J gene is TRBJ2-7, the V gene TRBV11-3; 8 nucleotides line up with TRBD1. Germline CDR1 and CDR2: SGHNT and YENEEA. This CDR3 contains 15 residues. J lost 3 bases, V lost 0 bases, and 4 bases had no gene match. The CDR3 sequence is CASSLETGVGYEQYF. The CDR3 region has the DNA TGTGCCAGCAGCTTAGAGACAGGGGTAGGCTACGAGCAGTACTTC.

The chain joins TRBV7-9 to TRBJ2-2, with D possibly being TRBD1 (6 bases). V lost 7 bases and J 1 base, leaving 13 bases between the germline ends. In germline, CDR1 is SEHNR, CDR2 FQNEAQ (reference sequence). The CDR3 covers 15 residues. The CDR3 nucleotides read TGTGCCAGCACCCAATTGACAGGGAACACCGGGGAGCTGTTTTTT. Its protein product is CASTQLTGNTGELFF. The whole variable domain, remainder taken from reference TRBV7-9 and TRBJ2-2, is DTGVSQNPRHKITKRGQNVTFRCDPISEHNRLYWYRQTLGQGPEFLTYFQNEAQLEKSRLLSDRFSAERPKGSFSTLEIQRTEQGDSAMYLCASTQLTGNTGELFFGEGSRLTVL.

V gene TRBV7-9 combines with J gene TRBJ1-2; no clear D. CDR1 is SEHNR and CDR2 is FQNEAQ in the germline V gene (reference sequence). V was clipped by 3 bases and J by 8 bases, with 16 bases between them. This CDR3 is 14 amino acids long. The chain's CDR3 is CASSFVGQLRGYTF. For the CDR3, the DNA is TGTGCCAGCAGCTTTGTGGGCCAGTTAAGAGGCTACACCTTC.

The chain employs TRBV18 and TRBJ1-1; D unclear. The CDR3 runs to 14 residues. Germline loops: CDR1 KGHSH, CDR2 LQKENI. Trimming removed 2 bases at V and 3 bases at J, with 10 bases between. CDR3 bases: TGTGCCAGCTCACCAGTCATTGGGCACACTGAAGCTTTCTTT. Its protein is CASSPVIGHTEAFF. Filled out from reference TRBV18 and TRBJ1-1, the complete variable domain reads NAGVMQNPRHLVRRRGQEARLRCSPMKGHSHVYWYRQLPEEGLKFMVYLQKENIIDESGMPKERFSAEFPKEGPSILRIQQVVRGDSAAYFCASSPVIGHTEAFFGQGTRLTVV.

The chain couples TRBV20-1 to TRBJ2-7, with 7 bases lining up with TRBD2. V shed 3 bases and J 2 bases; nucleotides not matched to a gene: 4. Germline V gives CDR1 DFQATT, CDR2 SNEGSKA (reference sequence). The CDR3 sequence is 13 residues long. For the CDR3, the DNA is TGCAGTGCTAGTCGGACTAGGACCTACGAGCAGTACTTC. It yields the protein CSASRTRTYEQYF.

The chain is built from TRBV2 and TRBJ2-7, with 7 positions matching TRBD2. V lost 4 bases to trimming and J lost 2 bases; unmatched junction nucleotides: 8. CDR3 length: 15 amino acids. Germline V gene data show CDR1 as SNHLY and CDR2 as FYNNEI. The chain's CDR3 is CASSGGTSETYEQYF. As DNA, the CDR3 is TGTGCCAGCAGTGGAGGTACTAGCGAAACCTACGAGCAGTACTTC.

This chain uses TRBV5-6 with TRBJ2-1; 8 positions agree with TRBD2. V was pared by 3 bases and J by 8 bases, with 10 bases of the junction left unmatched. CDR1 and CDR2 from the germline V gene are SGHDT and YYEEEE. This CDR3 has 15 residues. CDR3 sequence reads: CASSWGGSGSHEQFF. CDR3 coding DNA: TGTGCCAGCAGCTGGGGGGGCAGCGGGAGCCATGAGCAGTTCTTC. Filled out from reference TRBV5-6 and TRBJ2-1, the complete variable domain reads DAGVTQSPTHLIKTRGQQVTLRCSPKSGHDTVSWYQQALGQGPQFIFQYYEEEERQRGNFPDRFSGHQFPNYSSELNVNALLLGDSALYLCASSWGGSGSHEQFFGPGTRLTVL.

This clone came up once. The chain links TRBV7-8 to TRBJ1-4; D perhaps matches TRBD1 (5 bases). The germline CDR1 and CDR2 sequences are SGHVS and FQNEAQ. The germline V and J ends were trimmed by 5 bases and 8 bases, with 18 bases remaining between them. This CDR3 has 15 amino acids. The CDR3 DNA reads as TGTGCCAGCAGCCCCCTGGCGACAGTTTCCGAAAAACTGTTTTTT. It is translated as CASSPLATVSEKLFF.

The chain couples TRBV14 to TRBJ2-1; D unresolved. Germline CDR1 and CDR2: SGHDN and FVKESK. The CDR3 length is 12 residues. Trimming removed 0 bases at V and 9 bases at J, with 6 bases between. The CDR3 reads CASSQEAGEQFF. The DNA of the CDR3 is TGTGCCAGCAGCCAAGAGGCTGGTGAGCAGTTCTTC. Drawing the rest from reference TRBV14 and TRBJ2-1, the complete variable domain is EAGVTQFPSHSVIEKGQTVTLRCDPISGHDNLYWYRRVMGKEIKFLLHFVKESKQDESGMPNNRFLAERTGGTYSTLKVQPAELEDSGVYFCASSQEAGEQFFGPGTRLTVL.

The sample holds one count of this clone. The rearrangement uses TRBV9 and TRBJ2-1; 11 nucleotides align to TRBD2. With V trimmed by 4 bases and J by 4 bases, 4 bases remained unmatched. Germline lookup yields CDR1 SGDLS and CDR2 YYNGEE. The CDR3 spans 15 residues. The CDR3 spells CASSSGTSGYNEQFF. The CDR3 nucleotides read TGTGCCAGCAGCTCCGGGACTAGCGGTTACAATGAGCAGTTCTTC.

The rearrangement joins TRBV10-2 to TRBJ2-2, with 9 nucleotides matching TRBD1. CDR3 length: 15 residues. The ends lost 4 bases at V and 7 bases at J; junction bases unmatched: 7. The germline V gene has CDR1 WSHSY and CDR2 SAAADI. For the CDR3, the DNA is TGCGCCAGCAGTGTAAGACAGGGGGTAAACGGGGAGCTGTTTTTT. Protein: CASSVRQGVNGELFF.

V usage is TRBV7-9 and J usage is TRBJ2-1; tentatively, D is TRBD2 (6 bases). V was cut by 1 base and J by 0 bases, with 10 bases left in between. The CDR3 sequence is 16 residues long. Germline V gene sequence: CDR1 SEHNR, CDR2 FQNEAQ (reference sequence). The CDR3 DNA is TGTGCCAGCAGCTTAGAGGAGGGTCACTCCTACAATGAGCAGTTCTTC. This sequence encodes CASSLEEGHSYNEQFF.

This chain joins TRBV7-9 and TRBJ2-7; TRBD1 matches at 12 bases. CDR1 is SEHNR and CDR2 is FQNEAQ in the germline V gene (reference sequence). J was trimmed by 5 bases and V by 4 bases; bases with no gene match: 6. This CDR3 spans 15 amino acids. The CDR3 nucleotides are TGTGCCAGCAGCTCCGCCGGGACAGGGGGCGACGAGCAGTACTTC. This sequence encodes CASSSAGTGGDEQYF.

The gene calls are TRBV6-1 and TRBJ2-7; 9 bases agree with TRBD1. CDR1 and CDR2 from the germline V gene are MNHNS and SASEGT. V lost 3 bases, J lost 4 bases, and 7 bases stayed unmatched. The CDR3 runs 15 residues. The CDR3 sequence: CASSDTGQGVYEQYF. The CDR3 DNA is TGTGCCAGCAGTGATACGGGACAGGGTGTGTACGAGCAGTACTTC.